The clone carrying this T cell receptor beta chain was seen a few times. CDR3 size: 15 residues. V gave up 5 bases and J gave up 4 bases; unmatched junction bases: 5. Germline V lookup: CDR1 SGHTA, CDR2 FQGNSA. The data stem from a study of human T cells and chemical hapten exposure. Whole-study context: Among samples, TCR yields varied mainly because of small differences in pooled library volume.

As the library was built, unique molecular identifiers were attached to individual cDNA molecules. TCRdb reanalysed the 5' RACE reads using MiXCR and keeps one entry per CDR3 protein. The repertoire holds about 140,000 distinct CDR3 sequences, with around 4% as singletons. Unfractionated whole blood yielded total RNA. V and J are TRBV7-2 and TRBJ1-5; 10 bases line up with TRBD1. The TCR comes from a female donor in good health. CDR3 sequence: CASSTTGGLNQPQHF. CDR3 coding DNA: TGTGCCAGCAGCACGACAGGGGGCTTAAATCAGCCCCAGCATTTT.